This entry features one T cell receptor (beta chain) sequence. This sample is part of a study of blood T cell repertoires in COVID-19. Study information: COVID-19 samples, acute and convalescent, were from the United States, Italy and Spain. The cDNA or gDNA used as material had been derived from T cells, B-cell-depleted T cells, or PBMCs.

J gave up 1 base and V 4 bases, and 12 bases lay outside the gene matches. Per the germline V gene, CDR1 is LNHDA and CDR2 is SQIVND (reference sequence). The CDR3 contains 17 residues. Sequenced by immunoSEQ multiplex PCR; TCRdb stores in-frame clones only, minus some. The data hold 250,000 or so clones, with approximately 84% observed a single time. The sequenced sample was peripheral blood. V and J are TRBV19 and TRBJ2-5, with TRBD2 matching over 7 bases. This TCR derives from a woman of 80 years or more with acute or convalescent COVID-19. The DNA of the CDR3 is TGTGCCAGTAGTACCCTTTTGGGCGGGGGATCCCAAGAGACCCAGTACTTC. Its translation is CASSTLLGGGSQETQYF.